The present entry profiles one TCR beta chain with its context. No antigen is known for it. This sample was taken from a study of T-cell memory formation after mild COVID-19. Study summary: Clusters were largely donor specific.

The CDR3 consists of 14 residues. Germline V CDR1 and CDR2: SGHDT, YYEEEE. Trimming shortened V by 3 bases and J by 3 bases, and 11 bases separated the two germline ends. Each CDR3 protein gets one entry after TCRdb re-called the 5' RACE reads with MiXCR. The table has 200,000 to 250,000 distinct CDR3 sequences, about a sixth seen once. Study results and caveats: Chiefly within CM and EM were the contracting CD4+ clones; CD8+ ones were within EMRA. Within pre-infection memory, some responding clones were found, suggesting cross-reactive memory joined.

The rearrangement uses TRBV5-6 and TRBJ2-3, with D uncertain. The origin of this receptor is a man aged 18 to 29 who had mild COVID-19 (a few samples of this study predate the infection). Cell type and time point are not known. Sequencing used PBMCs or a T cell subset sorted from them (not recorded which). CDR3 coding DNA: TGTGCCAGCAGCTCCGTACCTCTAACAGATACGCAGTATTTT. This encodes CASSSVPLTDTQYF.